Each of the 23 T cell receptor beta chains below was sequenced from the same sample in a study of blood T cell repertoires in COVID-19. The protocol was immunoSEQ multiplex PCR, while the TCRdb copy is restricted to in-frame clones and leaves out a portion. The sample holds under 200,000 clones, roughly 83% seen once. The material sequenced was peripheral blood. The receptors derive from a human donor in a cohort sampled during active COVID-19.

The chain uses TRBV29-1 and TRBJ2-1; TRBD2 is a possible D gene (6 bases). The germline gives CDR1 SQVTM, CDR2 ANQGSEA. The V and J ends lost 0 bases and 7 bases respectively, with 13 bases between them. The CDR3 is made up of 14 amino acids. The CDR3 loop is CSVEDGKGRNEQFF. The CDR3 DNA sequence: TGCAGCGTTGAAGATGGTAAAGGGAGGAATGAGCAGTTCTTC.

This clone was observed a few times. The chain employs TRBV21-1 and TRBJ2-3; the table names TRBD2, a call not compared with the DNA. TRBV21-1 is marked as a pseudogene. CDR3 length equals 15 residues. The CDR3 reads CASSKFSGGTDTQYF. CDR3 nucleotides: TGTGCCAGCAGCAAATTTAGCGGAGGCACAGATACGCAGTATTTT.

The rearrangement links TRBV7-2 to TRBJ2-3; 14 bases align to TRBD2. The CDR3 consists of 18 residues. Per germline, CDR1 SGHTA and CDR2 FQGNSA. The V and J ends lost 4 bases and 6 bases, in that order; junction bases with no gene match: 12. The DNA of the CDR3 is TGTGCCAGCAGCTATAGACTAGCGGGAGGGCGGGGTGGTGATACGCAGTATTTT. Amino acid sequence: CASSYRLAGGRGGDTQYF.

The rearrangement uses TRBV5-8 and TRBJ2-1; tentative D call: TRBD2 (5 bases). The CDR3 contains 15 residues. Trimming shortened V by 0 bases and J by 0 bases, and 7 bases separated the two germline ends. Germline CDR1 and CDR2: SGHTS and YDEGEE. CDR3 in DNA: TGTGCCAGCAGCTTGGGAGGGTACTCCTACAATGAGCAGTTCTTC. This translates into CASSLGGYSYNEQFF.

This clone occurred once. The genes are TRBV19 and TRBJ1-2, with 9 bases lining up with TRBD1. Looked up from germline, CDR1 is LNHDA and CDR2 is SQIVND (reference sequence). The CDR3 has 13 amino acids. Trimming removed 7 bases from V and 7 bases from J; junction bases left unmatched: 7. DNA of the CDR3: TGTGCCAGTACACCCACAGGGGGCCTTGGCTACACCTTC. Translated, it gives CASTPTGGLGYTF.

The chain employs TRBV4-2 and TRBJ2-3, with TRBD2 identical over 9 bases. The CDR3 sequence is 17 residues long. With V trimmed by 0 bases and J by 3 bases, 7 bases remained unmatched. Germline CDR1 and CDR2: LGHNA and YNFKEQ. CDR3 protein: CASSQDAAGGRTDTQYF. The CDR3 DNA reads as TGTGCCAGCAGCCAAGATGCGGCGGGGGGGCGAACAGATACGCAGTATTTT.

The rearrangement uses TRBV19 and TRBJ1-4; TRBD1 aligns across 8 bases. J lost 6 bases, V lost 5 bases, and 2 bases had no gene match. The CDR3 sequence is 13 residues long. Germline V gives CDR1 LNHDA, CDR2 SQIVND (reference sequence). This CDR3 reads CASSADRDEKLFF. The CDR3 DNA reads TGTGCCAGTAGTGCGGACAGGGATGAAAAACTGTTTTTT. Together with reference TRBV19 and TRBJ1-4, the CDR3 gives the full variable domain: DGGITQSPKYLFRKEGQNVTLSCEQNLNHDAMYWYRQDPGQGLRLIYYSQIVNDFQKGDIAEGYSVSREKKESFPLTVTSAQKNPTAFYLCASSADRDEKLFFGSGTQLSVL.

The rearrangement links TRBV24-1 to TRBJ1-5; possible D gene TRBD1, 6 bases. V lost 5 bases and J lost 5, with 12 bases in between. The CDR3 length is 14 residues. Germline CDR1 reads KGHDR; CDR2 reads SFDVKD. CDR3 nucleotide sequence: TGTGCCACCAGTGCCGCAGGGGAGCATCAGCCCCAGCATTTT. Protein: CATSAAGEHQPQHF.

The chain recombines TRBV11-1 with TRBJ2-5; no firm D call. The CDR3 spans 14 residues. The germline gives CDR1 SGHAT, CDR2 FQDESV (reference sequence). V was clipped by 1 base and J by 3 bases, with 9 bases between them. CDR3 DNA: TGTGCCAGCAGCTTAGTTATGGCCAAAGAGACCCAGTACTTC. Its translation is CASSLVMAKETQYF. The full variable domain, with the rest looked up from reference TRBV11-1 and TRBJ2-5, is EAEVAQSPRYKITEKSQAVAFWCDPISGHATLYWYRQILGQGPELLVQFQDESVVDDSQLPKDRFSAERLKGVDSTLKIQPAELGDSAMYLCASSLVMAKETQYFGPGTRLLVL.

The chain joins TRBV28 to TRBJ1-1; maybe TRBD1 (6 bases). Germline assignment: CDR1 MDHEN and CDR2 SYDVKM. CDR3 length equals 16 residues. The V end lost 1 base, the J end lost 5 bases, and 17 bases lay between the germline ends. The CDR3 reads CASSLSLQGPGTEAFF. In DNA, the CDR3 is TGTGCCAGCAGTTTATCGTTGCAGGGGCCGGGGACTGAAGCTTTCTTT.

The rearrangement joins TRBV5-6 to TRBJ2-3; 8 bases align to TRBD2. J lost 1 base, V lost 2 bases, and 0 bases had no gene match. Germline-derived CDR1 and CDR2 are SGHDT and YYEEEE. The CDR3 sequence is 14 residues long. Here the CDR3 DNA reads TGTGCCAGCAGCTTTAGCGGGGGCACAGATACGCAGTATTTT. It translates to CASSFSGGTDTQYF.

This clone was seen only a few times. Written as DNA, the CDR3 is TGTGCCAGCAGGGTCGACGGGGTCGGCGGCTACACCTTC. This sequence encodes CASRVDGVGGYTF. The chain couples TRBV6-5 to TRBJ1-2; no clear D gene. Trimming removed 6 bases from V and 8 bases from J, with 16 bases in between. The CDR3 is 13 amino acids. The germline V gene encodes CDR1 MNHEY and CDR2 SVGAGI.

The CDR3 nucleotides are TGTGCCAGTAGCCTGCGGGGGAGTTTTGTAGGCTACACCTTC. Protein sequence: CASSLRGSFVGYTF. This chain uses TRBV19 with TRBJ1-2; D may be TRBD1 (5 bases). CDR1 and CDR2 from the germline V gene are LNHDA and SQIVND (reference sequence). Trimming removed 6 bases at V and 8 bases at J, with 19 bases between. This CDR3 is built from 14 residues.

The rearrangement links TRBV28 to TRBJ1-4, with 11 bases that match TRBD1. The CDR3 has 15 residues. The germline V gene has CDR1 MDHEN and CDR2 SYDVKM. J was trimmed by 7 bases and V by 6 bases; bases with no gene match: 7. The chain's CDR3 is CASRAPGQGGEKLFF. The CDR3 nucleotides read TGTGCCAGCAGGGCCCCGGGACAGGGGGGTGAAAAACTGTTTTTT.

This clone has a count of ten or more. The chain combines TRBV7-2 with TRBJ2-7; D is ambiguous. Trimming pared 5 bases from V and 2 bases from J, leaving 16 bases between. Germline V gives CDR1 SGHTA, CDR2 FQGNSA. The CDR3 covers 15 residues. For the CDR3, the DNA is TGTGCCAGCAGCGAGACGCGGTTACTCCCCTACGAGCAGTACTTC. It specifies CASSETRLLPYEQYF.

V usage is TRBV2 and J usage is TRBJ1-2; 8 nucleotides match TRBD1. V lost 7 bases and J lost 4; bases outside the gene matches: 5. Germline V CDR1 and CDR2: SNHLY, FYNNEI. This CDR3 comprises 13 residues. CDR3 nucleotides: TGTGCCAGCAACTCCGGGACAGGCTATGGCTACACCTTC. Translated: CASNSGTGYGYTF.

The V call is TRBV7-6, the J call TRBJ2-2, with 9 bases fitting TRBD2. The CDR3 loop spans 16 amino acids. Germline CDR1 and CDR2: SGHVS and FNYEAQ. The junction had 5 bases not matched to a gene; V was cut back by 0 bases and J by 6 bases. CDR3 nucleotide sequence: TGTGCCAGCAGCTTAGCTAGCGGGAGAAGATCCGGGGAGCTGTTTTTT. Translated, it gives CASSLASGRRSGELFF.

A remark on this clone: Relative to the germline gene, one junction end is altered; a read error may explain this. Other nucleotide sequences in the sample specify the same CDR3. V usage is TRBV7-7 and J usage is TRBJ2-5; TRBD2 aligns across 7 bases. The CDR3 is made up of 15 amino acids. Germline assignment: CDR1 SSHAT and CDR2 FNYEAQ (reference sequence). CDR3 DNA sequence: TGTGCTAGCAGCTTAGTGGGAGGGGCCGGAGAGACCCAGTACTTC. This codes for CASSLVGGAGETQYF. Variable domain in full (rest from reference TRBV7-7 and TRBJ2-5): GAGVSQSPRYKVTKRGQDVTLRCDPISSHATLYWYQQALGQGPEFLTYFNYEAQPDKSGLPSDRFSAERPEGSISTLTIQRTEQRDSAMYRCASSLVGGAGETQYFGPGTRLLVL.

This sequence joins TRBV7-2 and TRBJ1-1; D is unclear. CDR1 is SGHTA and CDR2 is FQGNSA in the germline V gene. Trimming shortened V by 2 bases and J by 2 bases, and 12 bases separated the two germline ends. The CDR3 is made up of 15 amino acids. Written as DNA, the CDR3 is TGTGCCAGCAGCTTATTGTCCGGAGTAAACACTGAAGCTTTCTTT. Encoded protein: CASSLLSGVNTEAFF. Looking up the rest from reference TRBV7-2 and TRBJ1-1 gives the full variable domain: GAGVSQSPSNKVTEKGKDVELRCDPISGHTALYWYRQSLGQGLEFLIYFQGNSAPDKSGLPSDRFSAERTGGSVSTLTIQRTQQEDSAVYLCASSLLSGVNTEAFFGQGTRLTVV.

The rearrangement links TRBV7-3 to TRBJ2-7; TRBD1 matches 9 bases. Looked up from germline, CDR1 is SGHTA and CDR2 is FQGTGA. This CDR3 has 15 residues. V shed 5 bases and J 4 bases; nucleotides not matched to a gene: 9. The CDR3 sequence: CASSPGQGGSYEQYF. DNA for the CDR3: TGTGCCAGCAGCCCGGGACAGGGAGGCTCGTACGAGCAGTACTTC.

V gene TRBV28 combines with J gene TRBJ1-2; 7 nucleotides match TRBD1. This CDR3 spans 16 amino acids. CDR1 MDHEN and CDR2 SYDVKM come from the germline V gene. Unmatched junction bases numbered 17, after V lost 5 bases and J lost 8 bases. The CDR3 DNA follows: TGTGCCAGCAGTCAAAACAGGGGAAGTACCTTAAAAGGCTACACCTTC. Encoded protein: CASSQNRGSTLKGYTF.

V gene TRBV19 combines with J gene TRBJ1-1; D remains ambiguous. Germline CDR1 LNHDA, CDR2 SQIVND (reference sequence). Trimming removed 3 bases from V and 0 bases from J, with 8 bases in between. This CDR3 is built from 14 residues. The CDR3 DNA follows: TGTGCCAGTAGTATCGTGACAATGAACACTGAAGCTTTCTTT. Translating it yields CASSIVTMNTEAFF.

In its sample, this clone was seen a few times. The rearrangement links TRBV7-9 to TRBJ1-1; D not certain. This CDR3 is built from 16 residues. CDR1 is SEHNR and CDR2 is FQNEAQ in the germline V gene (reference sequence). V was clipped by 7 bases and J by 1 base, with 19 bases between them. This chain's CDR3 is CASTPPWAERNTEAFF. The CDR3 bases are TGTGCCAGCACCCCCCCGTGGGCTGAAAGGAACACTGAAGCTTTCTTT.